The subject of this entry is one T cell receptor (beta chain). The sample comes from a study of tumour-infiltrating T cells in Burkitt lymphoma. Looking at the study overall: Repertoire clonality predicted overall and progression-free survival.

Assay: immunoSEQ multiplex PCR; the TCRdb copy retains only in-frame clones and omits some. The sample carries 15,000 to 20,000 clones, roughly 85% recorded once. V was clipped by 0 bases and J by 2 bases, with 9 bases between them. CDR3 length: 14 amino acids. CDR1 SGDLS and CDR2 YYNGEE come from the germline V gene. The chain carries TRBV9 and TRBJ2-7; D not certain. What was sequenced was tumor tissue. This TCR derives from a human donor with diffuse large B-cell lymphoma. CDR3 nucleotide sequence: TGTGCCAGCAGCGTAGGGGATTCTACCTACGAGCAGTACTTC. Amino acids: CASSVGDSTYEQYF.